The rows below give T cell receptor beta chains drawn from one sample of a study of CD8+ T cells in alopecia areata. Data came from immunoSEQ multiplex PCR; TCRdb stores just in-frame clones and leaves some out. Of 70,000 to 95,000 clones listed, roughly half are singletons. Sequenced input: NKG2D-high CD8+ T cells sorted from blood. Every receptor here comes from a human donor with alopecia areata. The CDR3 runs from the conserved cysteine through the conserved F or W. D genes are given only for firm matches. Size is omitted from some rows. Given values are once, few, many or a class for expanded clones.

d_call	v_call	clone_size	j_call	cdr3_aa	cdr3_nt
TRBD2	TRBV19	many	TRBJ2-3	CAAGTSPTDTQYF	TGTGCCGCCGGGACTAGCCCCACAGATACGCAGTATTTT
NA	TRBV28	NA	TRBJ2-1	CASSSQPLSYNEQFF	TGTGCCAGCAGTTCCCAGCCATTATCGTACAATGAGCAGTTCTTC
TRBD2	TRBV7-9	few	TRBJ2-1	CASSTSGRAGNEQFF	TGTGCCAGCAGTACGAGCGGGAGGGCCGGGAATGAGCAGTTCTTC
NA	TRBV29-1	NA	TRBJ1-1	CSVELGTEAFF	TGCAGCGTTGAACTTGGAACTGAAGCTTTCTTT
NA	TRBV18	NA	TRBJ2-3	CASSPYSTDTQYF	TGTGCCAGCTCACCTTACAGCACAGATACGCAGTATTTT
TRBD1	TRBV29-1	once	TRBJ2-2	CSVPGTGVTGELFF	TGCAGCGTTCCCGGGACAGGGGTCACCGGGGAGCTGTTTTTT
NA	TRBV14	many	TRBJ1-2	CASSQGTNYGYTF	TGTGCCAGCAGCCAAGGGACAAACTATGGCTACACCTTC
NA	TRBV20-1	NA	TRBJ2-1	CSAVPSEQFF	TGCAGTGCTGTACCCTCTGAGCAGTTCTTC
NA	TRBV11-2	NA	TRBJ2-7	CASSLTSYEQYF	TGTGCCAGCAGCTTAACTTCCTACGAGCAGTACTTC
TRBD1	TRBV29-1	NA	TRBJ2-5	CSPQTGAVGETQYF	TGCAGCCCCCAGACAGGGGCCGTCGGAGAGACCCAGTACTTC
TRBD2	TRBV28	NA	TRBJ2-3	CASSPLAGITDTQYF	TGTGCCAGCAGTCCCTTAGCGGGAATCACAGATACGCAGTATTTT
NA	TRBV29-1	NA	TRBJ2-2	CSVERGSANTGELFF	TGCAGCGTTGAACGTGGCAGCGCGAACACCGGGGAGCTGTTTTTT
NA	TRBV29-1	NA	TRBJ2-7	CSVEETPAEQYF	TGCAGCGTTGAAGAGACCCCGGCCGAGCAGTACTTC
NA	TRBV27	NA	TRBJ2-5	CASNVTQYF	TGTGCCAGCAATGTGACCCAGTACTTC
TRBD1	TRBV27	NA	TRBJ1-5	CASSSNRDRGHQPQHF	TGTGCCAGCAGTTCCAACCGGGACAGGGGACATCAGCCCCAGCATTTT
TRBD1	TRBV4-1	NA	TRBJ2-7	CASSLGQGSYEQYF	TGCGCCAGCAGTCTCGGACAGGGCTCCTACGAGCAGTACTTC
NA	TRBV2	NA	TRBJ2-7	CASSEPATEYEQYF	TGTGCCAGCAGTGAACCAGCAACGGAGTACGAGCAGTACTTC
NA	TRBV6-6	NA	TRBJ2-1	CASSDPQSYNEQFF	TGTGCCAGCAGCGACCCCCAGTCCTACAATGAGCAGTTCTTC
NA	TRBV7-9	NA	TRBJ2-7	CASSGRGGEQYF	TGTGCCAGCAGCGGAAGGGGTGGCGAGCAGTACTTC
NA	TRBV29-1	few	TRBJ2-2	CSGFLGRNTGELFF	TGCAGCGGCTTCTTGGGACGAAACACCGGGGAGCTGTTTTTT
NA	TRBV29-1	few	TRBJ2-7	CSVSGRLYEQYF	TGCAGCGTTTCGGGACGACTTTACGAGCAGTACTTC
NA	TRBV19	NA	TRBJ2-1	CASSMSANEQFF	TGTGCCAGTAGTATGTCAGCGAATGAGCAGTTCTTC
NA	TRBV28	NA	TRBJ1-5	CASSPPGSYQPQHF	TGTGCCAGCAGTCCGCCCGGTTCCTATCAGCCCCAGCATTTT
NA	TRBV7-3	NA	TRBJ2-1	CASSSEDNDNEQFF	TGTGCCAGCAGCTCGGAGGACAACGACAATGAGCAGTTCTTC
TRBD1	TRBV15	few	TRBJ2-3	CATSSRSGQEKADTQYF	TGTGCCACCAGCAGTCGGTCGGGACAGGAGAAGGCAGATACGCAGTATTTT